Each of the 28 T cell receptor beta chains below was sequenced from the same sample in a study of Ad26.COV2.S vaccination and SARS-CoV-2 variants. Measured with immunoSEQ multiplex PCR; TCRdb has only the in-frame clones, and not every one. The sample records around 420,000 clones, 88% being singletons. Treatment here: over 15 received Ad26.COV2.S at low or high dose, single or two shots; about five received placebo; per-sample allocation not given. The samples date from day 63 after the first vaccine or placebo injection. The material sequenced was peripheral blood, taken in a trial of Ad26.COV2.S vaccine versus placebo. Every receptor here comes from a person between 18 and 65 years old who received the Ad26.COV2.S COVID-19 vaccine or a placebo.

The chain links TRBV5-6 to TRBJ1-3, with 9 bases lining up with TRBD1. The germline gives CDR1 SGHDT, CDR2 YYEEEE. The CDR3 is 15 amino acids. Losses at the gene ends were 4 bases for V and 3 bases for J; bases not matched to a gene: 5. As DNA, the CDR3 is TGTGCCAGCAGCCCCACAGGGGGCCTTGGAAACACCATATATTTT. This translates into CASSPTGGLGNTIYF.

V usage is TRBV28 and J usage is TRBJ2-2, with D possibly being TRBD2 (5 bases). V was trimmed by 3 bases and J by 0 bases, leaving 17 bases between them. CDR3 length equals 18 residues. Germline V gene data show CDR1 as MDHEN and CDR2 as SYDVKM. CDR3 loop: CASSFGVGIFANTGELFF. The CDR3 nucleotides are TGTGCCAGCAGTTTCGGGGTAGGGATCTTCGCGAACACCGGGGAGCTGTTTTTT.

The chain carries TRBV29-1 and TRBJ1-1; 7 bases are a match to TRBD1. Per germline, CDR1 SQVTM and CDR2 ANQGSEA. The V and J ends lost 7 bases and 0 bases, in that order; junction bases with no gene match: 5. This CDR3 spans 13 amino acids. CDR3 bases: TGCAGCGCCGCAGGGGGAATGAACACTGAAGCTTTCTTT. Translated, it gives CSAAGGMNTEAFF.

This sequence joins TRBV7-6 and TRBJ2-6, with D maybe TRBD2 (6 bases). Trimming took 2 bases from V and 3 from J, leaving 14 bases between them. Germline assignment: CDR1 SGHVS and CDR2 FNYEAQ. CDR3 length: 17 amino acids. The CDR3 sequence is CASSLPPGEVGANVLTF. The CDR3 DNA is TGTGCCAGCAGCTTACCCCCGGGGGAGGTTGGGGCCAACGTCCTGACTTTC. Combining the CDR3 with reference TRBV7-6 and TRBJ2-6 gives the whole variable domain GAGVSQSPRYKVTKRGQDVALRCDPISGHVSLYWYRQALGQGPEFLTYFNYEAQQDKSGLPNDRFSAERPEGSISTLTIQRTEQRDSAMYRCASSLPPGEVGANVLTFGAGSRLTVL.

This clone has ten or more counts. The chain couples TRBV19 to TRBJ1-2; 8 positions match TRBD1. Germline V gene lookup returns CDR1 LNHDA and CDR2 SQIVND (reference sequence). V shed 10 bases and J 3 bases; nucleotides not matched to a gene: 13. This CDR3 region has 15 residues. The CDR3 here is CATTGTGFGDYGYTF. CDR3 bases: TGTGCCACGACCGGGACAGGATTCGGGGACTATGGCTACACCTTC.

The CDR3 nucleotides read TGTGCCAGCAGCTTGGCAGGGTCGGGGCAGCCCCAGCATTTT. Translated, it gives CASSLAGSGQPQHF. The rearrangement joins TRBV5-6 to TRBJ1-5, with D possibly matching TRBD1 (5 bases). The CDR3 is 14 residues long. CDR1 and CDR2 from the germline V gene are SGHDT and YYEEEE. Trimming left V 0 bases short and J 7 bases short, with 11 bases between.

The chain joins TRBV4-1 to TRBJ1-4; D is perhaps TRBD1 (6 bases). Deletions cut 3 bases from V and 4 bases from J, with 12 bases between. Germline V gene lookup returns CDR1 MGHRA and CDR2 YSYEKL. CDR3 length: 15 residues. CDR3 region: CASSQEGDFNEKLFF. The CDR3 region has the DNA TGCGCCAGCAGCCAGGAGGGGGACTTTAATGAAAAACTGTTTTTT.

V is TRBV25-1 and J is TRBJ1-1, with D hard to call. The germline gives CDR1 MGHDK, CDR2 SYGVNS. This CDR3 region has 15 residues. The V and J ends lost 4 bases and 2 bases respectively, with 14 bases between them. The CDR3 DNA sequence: TGTGCCAGCAGTGTCCCCGGGTCCCTTAACACTGAAGCTTTCTTT. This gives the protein CASSVPGSLNTEAFF.

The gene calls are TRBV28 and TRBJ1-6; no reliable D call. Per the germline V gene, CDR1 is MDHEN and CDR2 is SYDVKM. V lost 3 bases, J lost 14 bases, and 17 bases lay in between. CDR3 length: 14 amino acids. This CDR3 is CASSFDTRFMALHF. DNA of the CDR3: TGTGCCAGCAGTTTCGACACCCGCTTTATGGCCCTCCACTTT.

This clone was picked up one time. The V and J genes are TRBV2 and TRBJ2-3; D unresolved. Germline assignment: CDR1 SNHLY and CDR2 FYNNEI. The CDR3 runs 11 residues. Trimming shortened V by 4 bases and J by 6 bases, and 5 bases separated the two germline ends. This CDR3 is CASSVSDTQYF. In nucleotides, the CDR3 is TGTGCCAGCAGTGTATCCGATACGCAGTATTTT.

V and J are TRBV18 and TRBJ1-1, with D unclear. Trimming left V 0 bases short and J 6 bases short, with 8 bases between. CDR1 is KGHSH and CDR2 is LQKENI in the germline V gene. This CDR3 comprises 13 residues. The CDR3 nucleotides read TGTGCCAGCTCACCACCGGACGTCCCTGAAGCTTTCTTT. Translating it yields CASSPPDVPEAFF.

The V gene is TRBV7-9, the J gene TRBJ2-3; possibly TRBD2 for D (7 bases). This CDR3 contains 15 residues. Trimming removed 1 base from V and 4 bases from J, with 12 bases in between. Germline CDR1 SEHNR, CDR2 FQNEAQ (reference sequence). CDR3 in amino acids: CASSLEGGPPDTQYF. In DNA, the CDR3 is TGTGCCAGCAGCTTAGAGGGGGGGCCGCCAGATACGCAGTATTTT. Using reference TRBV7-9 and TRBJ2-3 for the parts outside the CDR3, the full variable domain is DTGVSQNPRHKITKRGQNVTFRCDPISEHNRLYWYRQTLGQGPEFLTYFQNEAQLEKSRLLSDRFSAERPKGSFSTLEIQRTEQGDSAMYLCASSLEGGPPDTQYFGPGTRLTVL.

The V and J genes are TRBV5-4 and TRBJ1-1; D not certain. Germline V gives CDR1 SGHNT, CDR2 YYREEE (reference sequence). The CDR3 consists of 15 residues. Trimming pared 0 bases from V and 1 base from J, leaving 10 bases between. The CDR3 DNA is TGTGCCAGCAGCTTGGGTATACACCAGAACACTGAAGCTTTCTTT. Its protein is CASSLGIHQNTEAFF.

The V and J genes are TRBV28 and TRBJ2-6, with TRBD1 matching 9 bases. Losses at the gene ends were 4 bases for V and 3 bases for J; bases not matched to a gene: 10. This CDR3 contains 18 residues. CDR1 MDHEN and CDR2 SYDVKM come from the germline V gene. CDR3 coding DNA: TGTGCCAGCAGTTCGGGCCGGGACAGGGTACTTGGGGCCAACGTCCTGACTTTC. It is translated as CASSSGRDRVLGANVLTF.

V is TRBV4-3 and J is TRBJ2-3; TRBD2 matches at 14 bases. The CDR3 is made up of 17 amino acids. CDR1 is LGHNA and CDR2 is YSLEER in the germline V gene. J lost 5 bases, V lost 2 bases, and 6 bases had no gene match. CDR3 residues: CASSQRTSGGPKDTQYF. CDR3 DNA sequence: TGCGCCAGCAGCCAACGGACTAGCGGGGGGCCAAAAGATACGCAGTATTTT.

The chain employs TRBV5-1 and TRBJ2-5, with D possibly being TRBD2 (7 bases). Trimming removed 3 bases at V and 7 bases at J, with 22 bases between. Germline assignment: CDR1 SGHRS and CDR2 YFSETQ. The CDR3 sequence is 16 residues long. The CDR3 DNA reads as TGCGCCAGCAGCTCTTCGGGGGGCGCGGGTCGAGGGACCCAGTACTTC. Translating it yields CASSSSGGAGRGTQYF.

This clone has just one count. The chain's CDR3 is CASSPGVSYEQYF. CDR3 nucleotides: TGCGCCAGCAGCCCCGGGGTCTCCTACGAGCAGTACTTC. The chain joins TRBV5-1 to TRBJ2-7; TRBD2 might be the D (5 bases). Germline CDR1 is SGHRS and CDR2 is YFSETQ. The CDR3 covers 13 residues. Deletions cut 4 bases from V and 0 bases from J, with 8 bases between.

The CDR3 region has the DNA TGTTCACCAGCTCCGGTTACACACCAAGCTTTCTTT. Its protein product is CSPAPVTHQAFF. This chain joins TRBV6-5 and TRBJ1-1, with D unresolved. Germline lookup yields CDR1 MNHEY and CDR2 SVGAGI. CDR3 size: 12 residues.

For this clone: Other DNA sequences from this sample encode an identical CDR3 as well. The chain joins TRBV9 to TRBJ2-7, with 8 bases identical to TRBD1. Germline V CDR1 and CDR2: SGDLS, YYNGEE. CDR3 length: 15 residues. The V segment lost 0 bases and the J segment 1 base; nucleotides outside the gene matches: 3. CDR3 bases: TGTGCCAGCAGCGTAGGGACAGGGCCGTCCTACGAGCAGTACTTC. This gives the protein CASSVGTGPSYEQYF.

The CDR3 coding sequence is TGTGCCAGCAACGACGCGGGGGGAAGCGACACTGAAGCTTTCTTT. It specifies CASNDAGGSDTEAFF. V gene TRBV6-5 combines with J gene TRBJ1-1; D is possibly TRBD1 (5 bases). Trimming removed 7 bases at V and 3 bases at J, with 18 bases between. The V gene's germline CDR1 is MNHEY and CDR2 SVGAGI. This CDR3 is built from 15 residues.

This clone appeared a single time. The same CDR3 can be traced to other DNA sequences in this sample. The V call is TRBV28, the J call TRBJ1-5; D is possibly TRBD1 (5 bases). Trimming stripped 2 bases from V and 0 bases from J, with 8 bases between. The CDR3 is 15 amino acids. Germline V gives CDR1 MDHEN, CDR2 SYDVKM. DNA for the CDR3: TGTGCCAGCAGTTTAGGCACAGGTAGCAATCAGCCCCAGCATTTT. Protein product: CASSLGTGSNQPQHF. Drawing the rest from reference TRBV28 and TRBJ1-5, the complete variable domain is DVKVTQSSRYLVKRTGEKVFLECVQDMDHENMFWYRQDPGLGLRLIYFSYDVKMKEKGDIPEGYSVSREKKERFSLILESASTNQTSMYLCASSLGTGSNQPQHFGDGTRLSIL.

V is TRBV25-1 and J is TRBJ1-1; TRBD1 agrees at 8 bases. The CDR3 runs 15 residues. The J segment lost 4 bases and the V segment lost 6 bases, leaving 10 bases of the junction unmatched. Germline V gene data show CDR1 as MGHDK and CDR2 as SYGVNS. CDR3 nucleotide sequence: TGTGCCAGCAGGGGGTACCAGGGGGCCGGCACTGAAGCTTTCTTT. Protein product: CASRGYQGAGTEAFF.

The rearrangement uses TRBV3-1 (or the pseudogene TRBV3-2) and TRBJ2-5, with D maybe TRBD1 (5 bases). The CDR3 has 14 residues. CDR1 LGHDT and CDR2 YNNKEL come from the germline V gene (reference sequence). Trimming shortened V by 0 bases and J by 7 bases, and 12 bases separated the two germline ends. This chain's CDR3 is CASSQDGGAGTQYF. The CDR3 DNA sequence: TGTGCCAGCAGCCAAGATGGTGGGGCCGGGACCCAGTACTTC.

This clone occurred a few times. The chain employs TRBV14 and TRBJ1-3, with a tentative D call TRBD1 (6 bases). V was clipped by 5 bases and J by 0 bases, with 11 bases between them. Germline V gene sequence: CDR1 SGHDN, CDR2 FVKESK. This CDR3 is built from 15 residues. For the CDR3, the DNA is TGTGCCAGCAGCGCAGGGGTCTCCTCTGGAAACACCATATATTTT. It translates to CASSAGVSSGNTIYF.

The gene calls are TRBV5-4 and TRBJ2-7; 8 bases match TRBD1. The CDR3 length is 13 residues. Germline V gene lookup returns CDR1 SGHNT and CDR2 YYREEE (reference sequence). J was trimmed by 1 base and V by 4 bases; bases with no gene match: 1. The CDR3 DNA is TGTGCCAGCAGCACAGGGGGGTCCTACGAGCAGTACTTC. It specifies CASSTGGSYEQYF. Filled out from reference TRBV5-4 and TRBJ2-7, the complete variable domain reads ETGVTQSPTHLIKTRGQQVTLRCSSQSGHNTVSWYQQALGQGPQFIFQYYREEENGRGNFPPRFSGLQFPNYSSELNVNALELDDSALYLCASSTGGSYEQYFGPGTRLTVT.

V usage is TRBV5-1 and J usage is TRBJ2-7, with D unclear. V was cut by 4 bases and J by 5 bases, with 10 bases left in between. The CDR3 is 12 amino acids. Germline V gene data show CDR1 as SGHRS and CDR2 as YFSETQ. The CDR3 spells CASSLWMDEQYF. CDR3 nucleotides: TGCGCCAGCAGCCTATGGATGGACGAGCAGTACTTC.

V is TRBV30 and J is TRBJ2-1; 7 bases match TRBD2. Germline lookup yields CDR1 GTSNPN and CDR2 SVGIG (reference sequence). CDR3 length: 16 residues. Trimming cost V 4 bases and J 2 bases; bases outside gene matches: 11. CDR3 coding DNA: TGTGCCTGGAAAGCCCCCCTAGCGGCCCCCTACAATGAGCAGTTCTTC. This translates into CAWKAPLAAPYNEQFF.

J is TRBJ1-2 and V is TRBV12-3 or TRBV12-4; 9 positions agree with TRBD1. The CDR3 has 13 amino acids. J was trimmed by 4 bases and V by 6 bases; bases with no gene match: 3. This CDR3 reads CASRLQGAYGYTF. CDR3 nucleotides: TGTGCCAGCAGGTTACAGGGGGCCTATGGCTACACCTTC.